The 16 T cell receptor beta chains below come from one sample, sequenced in a study of T cells after yellow fever vaccination. From the 5' RACE reads, TCRdb called clonotypes with MiXCR, one entry per CDR3 protein. The data contain hundreds of thousands of distinct CDR3 sequences, around 12% of them singletons. The sequenced sample was CD4+ T cells sorted from PBMCs, obtained 15 days after the yellow fever booster vaccination. The receptors originated from a man aged 18 to 30 who received the YFV17D yellow fever vaccine.

This clonotype was found a few times. V usage is TRBV7-2 and J usage is TRBJ2-3; 7 bases map to TRBD2. The CDR3 is 14 residues long. The ends lost 2 bases at V and 6 bases at J; junction bases unmatched: 5. CDR1 SGHTA and CDR2 FQGNSA come from the germline V gene. This chain's CDR3 is CASSLLTGGDTQYF. The CDR3 DNA reads TGTGCCAGCAGCTTATTGACCGGGGGGGATACGCAGTATTTT.

The V call is TRBV19, the J call TRBJ2-7; 7 bases are shared with TRBD2. The CDR3 spans 17 residues. V gave up 2 bases and J gave up 0 bases; unmatched junction bases: 10. Germline CDR1 is LNHDA and CDR2 is SQIVND (reference sequence). This CDR3 is CASSIPWEGPFSYEQYV. CDR3 DNA sequence: TGTGCCAGTAGTATACCCTGGGAGGGACCTTTCTCCTACGAGCAGTACGTC.

About this clonotype itself: At one end, the junction sequence differs from germline, possibly due to a read error. V and J are TRBV7-2 and TRBJ1-2; 7 positions match TRBD1. This CDR3 comprises 12 residues. Per the germline V gene, CDR1 is SGHTA and CDR2 is FQGNSA. This CDR3 reads CASSSNFGQAFF. In DNA form, the CDR3 reads TGTGCCAGCAGCTCGAACTTTGGACAGGCCTTCTTC.

This clonotype has a handful of counts. This chain links TRBV7-2 with TRBJ2-3; D call uncertain. CDR1 is SGHTA, CDR2 FQGNSA, per germline. CDR3 size: 13 residues. Trimming cost V 3 bases and J 4 bases, with 8 bases left between them. CDR3 DNA: TGTGCCAGCAGCTTTGCCCCCGCAGATACGCAGTATTTT. Its protein product is CASSFAPADTQYF.

This sequence joins TRBV19 and TRBJ1-1, with no clear D. V was pared by 3 bases and J by 9 bases, with 11 bases between. CDR1 is LNHDA and CDR2 is SQIVND in the germline V gene (reference sequence). This CDR3 is built from 12 residues. CDR3 sequence: CASSMAGSKAFF. The CDR3 nucleotides read TGTGCCAGTAGTATGGCGGGGTCTAAAGCTTTCTTT.

This clonotype came up many times. This rearrangement joins TRBV5-1 to TRBJ2-7; D is tentatively TRBD1 or TRBD2 (6 bases each). The CDR3 contains 14 residues. V was cut by 0 bases and J by 6 bases, with 13 bases left in between. CDR1 is SGHRS and CDR2 is YFSETQ in the germline V gene. The CDR3 region is CASSLAWGAGEQYF. The CDR3 DNA is TGCGCCAGCAGCTTGGCATGGGGGGCCGGCGAGCAGTACTTC.

This clonotype was detected many times. The CDR3 here is CSVELAGPYNEQFF. CDR3 in DNA: TGCAGCGTTGAATTAGCGGGACCCTACAATGAGCAGTTCTTC. This chain joins TRBV29-1 and TRBJ2-1; 8 bases match TRBD2. V was clipped by 2 bases and J by 2 bases; unmatched bases: 2. CDR1 is SQVTM and CDR2 is ANQGSEA in the germline V gene. This CDR3 has 14 residues.

The chain is built from TRBV10-1 and TRBJ1-4, with 12 nucleotides matching TRBD1. The CDR3 is 14 residues long. Losses at the gene ends were 6 bases for V and 8 bases for J; bases not matched to a gene: 4. CDR1 WNHNN and CDR2 SYGVQD come from the germline V gene (reference sequence). For the CDR3, the DNA is TGCGCCAGCAGCTCCGGGACAGGGGGCGAAAAACTGTTTTTT. Encoded protein: CASSSGTGGEKLFF.

The table lists this clonotype with many counts. The rearrangement links TRBV12-5 to TRBJ2-5; the D gene is possibly TRBD2 (5 bases). The CDR3 has 13 amino acids. V gave up 7 bases and J gave up 0 bases, with 9 bases separating them. The germline gives CDR1 LGHNT, CDR2 FRNRAP. CDR3 amino acids: CASVPDYQETQYF. CDR3 nucleotide sequence: TGTGCTAGTGTCCCGGACTACCAAGAGACCCAGTACTTC.

This clonotype has more than one count but fewer than ten. This sequence joins TRBV5-1 and TRBJ2-5; 7 positions match TRBD2. V lost 0 bases and J lost 5; bases outside the gene matches: 22. Germline loops: CDR1 SGHRS, CDR2 YFSETQ. This CDR3 comprises 20 residues. As DNA, the CDR3 is TGCGCCAGCAGCTTGGGGCTAGCGGAGATCAACGGAGTGTCGGTCGAGACCCAGTACTTC. Its translation is CASSLGLAEINGVSVETQYF.

The chain combines TRBV20-1 with TRBJ1-1; D may be TRBD1 (5 bases). Between the trimmed V and J ends, which lost 5 bases and 1 base, there was a span of 11 bases. The V gene's germline CDR1 is DFQATT and CDR2 SNEGSKA (reference sequence). This CDR3 spans 13 amino acids. The CDR3 nucleotides read TGCAGTGCTCCAGGACAAACGAACACTGAAGCTTTCTTT. This sequence encodes CSAPGQTNTEAFF.

This clonotype has a handful of counts. The DNA of the CDR3 is TGCGCCAGCAGCTTGCGTAGCGGGGGGACGGAGACCCAGTACTTC. It is translated as CASSLRSGGTETQYF. The V and J genes are TRBV5-1 and TRBJ2-5, with TRBD2 identical over 10 bases. The CDR3 is 15 residues long. CDR1 is SGHRS and CDR2 is YFSETQ in the germline V gene. V was clipped by 1 base and J by 5 bases; unmatched bases: 5.

This clonotype was counted between two and nine times. The chain carries TRBV6-5 and TRBJ2-1, with 10 bases fitting TRBD2. Germline CDR1 MNHEY, CDR2 SVGAGI. The CDR3 contains 14 residues. Trimming removed 7 bases from V and 7 bases from J; junction bases left unmatched: 7. The CDR3 loop is CASIQRGGGNEQFF. DNA for the CDR3: TGTGCCAGCATTCAGCGGGGGGGAGGGAATGAGCAGTTCTTC.

This chain uses TRBV19 with TRBJ1-1; 7 bases match TRBD1. Germline trimming cut 9 bases from V and 3 bases from J; bases unmatched to any gene: 13. CDR1 LNHDA and CDR2 SQIVND come from the germline V gene (reference sequence). The CDR3 extends over 15 amino acids. The CDR3 DNA reads as TGTGCCAGCCACCGAGGCAGGGGGTACGACACTGAAGCTTTCTTT. This translates into CASHRGRGYDTEAFF.

This clonotype occurred many times. J is TRBJ2-5 and V is TRBV7-9; D remains ambiguous. This CDR3 is built from 12 residues. The germline V gene encodes CDR1 SEHNR and CDR2 FQNEAQ (reference sequence). Trimming took 4 bases from V and 6 from J, leaving 9 bases between them. CDR3 nucleotides: TGTGCCAGCAGCTCCCCGATACAGACCCAGTACTTC. Protein: CASSSPIQTQYF.

The table lists this clonotype with a few counts. The chain links TRBV19 to TRBJ2-3; TRBD2 might be the D (6 bases). The CDR3 loop spans 16 amino acids. Germline V CDR1 and CDR2: LNHDA, SQIVND (reference sequence). Trimming removed 6 bases from V and 0 bases from J, with 16 bases in between. The CDR3 spells CASSPRRDPSTDTQYF. The CDR3 bases are TGTGCCAGTAGCCCACGGAGGGACCCCAGCACAGATACGCAGTATTTT.